Listed below are T cell receptor beta chains from one sample, sequenced in a study of blood T cell repertoires in COVID-19. Method: immunoSEQ multiplex PCR; TCRdb's copy keeps in-frame clones and lacks some. This table has over 80,000 clones, 85% to 95% appearing once. The sequenced material came from peripheral blood. The receptors originated from a man aged 55 to 70 with acute or convalescent COVID-19. The CDR3 runs from the conserved cysteine through the conserved F or W. D genes are given only for firm matches. Size values are once, few and many counts, or a class for expanded clones, and some rows have none.

V gene,J gene,D gene,clone size,CDR3 protein,CDR3 DNA
TRBV19,TRBJ1-2,.,.,CASRSPGQTPNYGYTF,TGTGCCAGTAGATCACCTGGACAGACCCCTAACTATGGCTACACCTTC
TRBV5-1,TRBJ2-3,TRBD1,.,CASDRTGGGTDTQYF,TGCGCCAGCGACCGGACAGGGGGGGGCACAGATACGCAGTATTTT
TRBV28,TRBJ2-5,TRBD1,.,CASSLQTGAIQETQYF,TGTGCCAGCAGTTTACAAACAGGGGCGATCCAAGAGACCCAGTACTTC
TRBV11-3,TRBJ2-1,TRBD2,.,CASSVGTSGSSEQFF,TGTGCCAGCAGCGTCGGGACTAGCGGGAGTAGCGAGCAGTTCTTC
TRBV28,TRBJ2-1,TRBD2,.,CASSPRTSEANEQFF,TGTGCCAGCAGTCCTAGGACTAGCGAGGCCAATGAGCAGTTCTTC
TRBV5-6,TRBJ2-7,TRBD2,once,CASSLLRLAGGLYEQYF,TGTGCCAGCAGCTTGTTGAGACTAGCGGGAGGGTTATACGAGCAGTACTTC
TRBV6-2/TRBV6-3,TRBJ2-7,.,.,CASSLRDGPYEQYF,TGTGCCAGCAGTCTCCGGGATGGACCCTACGAGCAGTACTTC
TRBV29-1,TRBJ2-7,TRBD2,.,CSVETSGRYEQYF,TGCAGCGTTGAGACTAGCGGGAGGTACGAGCAGTACTTC
TRBV9,TRBJ2-2,.,.,CASSHRLGANTGELFF,TGTGCCAGCAGCCACCGTTTGGGCGCAAACACCGGGGAGCTGTTTTTT
TRBV29-1,TRBJ1-1,TRBD1,.,CSVRTGGLGTEAFF,TGCAGCGTTCGGACAGGGGGCTTGGGCACTGAAGCTTTCTTT
TRBV6-1,TRBJ1-3,.,.,CASSEGTENGNTIYF,TGTGCCAGCAGTGAAGGAACAGAGAATGGAAACACCATATATTTT
TRBV9,TRBJ1-1,.,.,CASSVGGTLNTEAFF,TGTGCCAGCAGCGTAGGCGGCACATTGAACACTGAAGCTTTCTTT
TRBV29-1,TRBJ2-2,TRBD1,.,CSVAWDRMFGGELFF,TGCAGCGTTGCGTGGGACAGGATGTTTGGCGGGGAGCTGTTTTTT
TRBV27,TRBJ2-6,TRBD1,.,CASTRQGAAGANVLTF,TGTGCCAGCACCAGACAGGGGGCGGCTGGGGCCAACGTCCTGACTTTC
TRBV7-9,TRBJ2-3,.,.,CASSPPSDTQYF,TGTGCCAGCAGCCCCCCATCAGATACGCAGTATTTT
TRBV11-2,TRBJ2-1,TRBD2,.,CASSWGTSGIRNEQFF,TGTGCCAGCAGCTGGGGGACTAGCGGGATTAGGAATGAGCAGTTCTTC
TRBV5-1,TRBJ1-4,TRBD1,.,CASSSIQSGTGNEKLFF,TGCGCCAGCAGCTCAATCCAATCCGGGACAGGAAATGAAAAACTGTTTTTT
TRBV6-1,TRBJ1-2,.,.,CASSETNEGYTF,TGTGCCAGCAGTGAAACAAATGAAGGCTACACCTTC
TRBV30,TRBJ1-6,.,.,CACNGGTDSPLHF,TGTGCCTGCAACGGGGGTACGGATTCACCCCTCCACTTT
TRBV11-2,TRBJ2-1,TRBD2,.,CASSSTSGRGNEQFF,TGTGCCAGCAGCTCGACTAGCGGGAGGGGGAATGAGCAGTTCTTC
TRBV6-1,TRBJ1-5,.,.,CASSEVSQSVQPQHF,TGTGCCAGCAGTGAAGTTTCACAGTCCGTTCAGCCCCAGCATTTT
TRBV5-1,TRBJ2-3,.,few,CASSLVTTGDTQYF,TGCGCCAGCAGCTTGGTCACGACAGGAGATACGCAGTATTTT
TRBV2,TRBJ1-1,.,.,CATAGARDPFF,TGTGCCACCGCCGGTGCCAGGGATCCTTTCTTT
TRBV6-5,TRBJ2-7,TRBD1,once,CASSYSGTGVSYEQYF,TGTGCCAGCAGTTACTCTGGGACAGGGGTTTCCTACGAGCAGTACTTC
TRBV7-9,TRBJ1-6,.,.,CASSTALDSPLHF,TGTGCCAGCAGCACCGCTCTAGATTCACCCCTCCACTTT
TRBV7-2,TRBJ1-5,.,.,CASSIGQTFNQPQHF,TGTGCCAGCAGCATTGGACAGACATTCAATCAGCCCCAGCATTTT
TRBV5-6,TRBJ2-2,TRBD2,.,CASSLLASGRAFTGELFF,TGTGCCAGCAGCTTGTTAGCTAGCGGGAGGGCCTTCACCGGGGAGCTGTTTTTT
TRBV10-3,TRBJ2-1,TRBD2,.,CAISEMGLAGGNDEQFF,TGTGCCATCAGTGAGATGGGACTAGCGGGAGGTAATGATGAGCAGTTCTTC
TRBV12-3/TRBV12-4,TRBJ2-1,.,.,CASSLPSNEQFF,TGTGCCAGCAGTCTCCCGTCCAATGAGCAGTTCTTC